The text below deals with one T cell receptor beta chain. Profiled with immunoSEQ multiplex PCR; TCRdb holds only in-frame clones, not every one. The sample has about 200,000 clones, around 80% seen once. This specimen comes from a study of cytomegalovirus exposure and HLA in healthy donors. This receptor was identified in a woman aged 25 to 39 in good health and CMV-seropositive. Material: PBMCs.

CDR3 protein: CASRQNTGELFF. CDR3 sequence (DNA): TGTGCCAGCAGACAGAACACCGGGGAGCTGTTTTTT. The V gene is TRBV28, the J gene TRBJ2-2, with D unresolved. The CDR3 covers 12 residues. CDR1 and CDR2 from the germline V gene are MDHEN and SYDVKM. V was shortened by 6 bases and J by 1 base, with 3 bases between the two germline ends.